The clone carrying this TCR beta chain occurred a few times. The antigen is not known. cDNA prepared by RNA extraction and subsequent reverse transcription served as the template for sequencing. Method: immunoSEQ multiplex PCR; TCRdb's copy keeps in-frame clones and lacks some. The sample consists of around 100,000 clones, under 60% of them appearing once. Treatment denoted: oral pan-JAK inhibitor, 5-10 mg twice daily. Patients with alopecia areata provided lesional scalp punch biopsies as well as peripheral blood. The data were obtained in a study of CD8+ T cells in alopecia areata. Broader study findings: Amid tofacitinib therapy, many expanded lesional clones stayed present in scalp and blood. In lesional scalp, particularly from alopecia totalis/universalis, clonality was higher than in normal scalp. Tofacitinib significantly decreased scalp clonality and expanded CD8+ clones among top 100.

Germline V gene data show CDR1 as SQVTM and CDR2 as ANQGSEA. The CDR3 runs 15 residues. V was cut by 5 bases and J by 9 bases, with 23 bases left in between. The chain is built from TRBV29-1 and TRBJ2-1; D could derive from TRBD1 or TRBD2 (6 bases each). The specimen comprised CD8+ T cells sorted from blood, sampled at week 24, from a patient treated with tofacitinib. The sequence was obtained from a human donor with alopecia areata. CDR3 coding DNA: TGCAGCGTTTCGGGGGCCGAGGGAACCCCCGGTGAGCAGTTCTTC. Its protein is CSVSGAEGTPGEQFF.